A single sample is the source of the 21 T cell receptor beta chains below, sequenced in a study of cytomegalovirus exposure and HLA in healthy donors. Vbeta (60) and Jbeta (13) primers were used in the PCR. The assay was immunoSEQ multiplex PCR, and TCRdb's table has in-frame clones only and misses some. The table records 120,000 or so clones, 15% of them present only once. The material sequenced was PBMCs. The source is a woman aged 18-30 years in good health and CMV-seronegative.

V is TRBV7-2 and J is TRBJ2-1; no reliable D call. Trimming stripped 5 bases from V and 7 bases from J, with 15 bases between. The CDR3 loop spans 14 amino acids. From germline, CDR1 is SGHTA and CDR2 FQGNSA. The CDR3 is CASSVDLIVNEQFF. As DNA, the CDR3 is TGTGCCAGCAGCGTCGATCTGATAGTGAATGAGCAGTTCTTC.

The rearrangement joins TRBV6-5 to TRBJ2-1; TRBD1 is a possible D gene (5 bases). Trimming took off 6 bases at V and 2 bases at J, with 8 bases between the two ends. Per germline, CDR1 MNHEY and CDR2 SVGAGI. The CDR3 sequence is 13 residues long. CDR3 nucleotide sequence: TGTGCCAGCAGGGGGCAGACCTACAATGAGCAGTTCTTC. As protein: CASRGQTYNEQFF.

J is TRBJ1-3 and V is TRBV6-1; the D is unclear. CDR1 is MNHNS and CDR2 is SASEGT in the germline V gene. This CDR3 has 15 residues. V lost 4 bases and J 5 bases, leaving 15 bases between the germline ends. The CDR3 region is CASSGLQWTRNTIYF. The DNA of the CDR3 is TGTGCCAGCAGTGGGTTACAGTGGACTCGAAACACCATATATTTT.

This clone has only a few counts. This chain joins TRBV10-3 and TRBJ2-7; TRBD1 matches at 7 bases. Germline lookup yields CDR1 ENHRY and CDR2 SYGVKD. CDR3 length: 15 residues. The ends lost 2 bases at V and 4 bases at J; junction bases unmatched: 8. The CDR3 spells CAISELVGQSYEQYF. The CDR3 DNA is TGTGCCATCAGTGAGCTAGTGGGACAGTCTTACGAGCAGTACTTC.

There are a few counts of this clone. In nucleotides, the CDR3 is TGTGCCAGCAGCCCCAATCCCGAAAGCCACAGGGTTGCTGGCTACACCTTC. Its protein product is CASSPNPESHRVAGYTF. This sequence joins TRBV7-2 and TRBJ1-2; D is possibly TRBD1 (6 bases). The V end lost 5 bases, the J end lost 7 bases, and 26 bases lay between the germline ends. The CDR3 spans 17 residues. CDR1 and CDR2 (germline): SGHTA, FQGNSA. The complete variable domain, with remaining parts taken from reference TRBV7-2 and TRBJ1-2, reads GAGVSQSPSNKVTEKGKDVELRCDPISGHTALYWYRQSLGQGLEFLIYFQGNSAPDKSGLPSDRFSAERTGGSVSTLTIQRTQQEDSAVYLCASSPNPESHRVAGYTFGSGTRLTVV.

The sample holds one count of this clone. The chain has TRBV28 and TRBJ1-1; D unresolved. Trimming stripped 10 bases from V and 0 bases from J, with 15 bases between. Germline assignment: CDR1 MDHEN and CDR2 SYDVKM. This CDR3 has 14 amino acids. This CDR3 reads CATLAAALNTEAFF. The CDR3 DNA sequence: TGTGCCACCCTCGCTGCGGCATTGAACACTGAAGCTTTCTTT.

Only a few counts were recorded for this clone. As DNA, the CDR3 is TGTGCCAGCTCGGGCGGGAGACAAGAGACCCAGTACTTC. Translating it yields CASSGGRQETQYF. This rearrangement joins TRBV28 to TRBJ2-5; 7 bases agree with TRBD2. Germline trimming cut 8 bases from V and 2 bases from J; bases unmatched to any gene: 5. Germline-derived CDR1 and CDR2 are MDHEN and SYDVKM. The CDR3 loop spans 13 amino acids. Complete variable domain (other parts from reference TRBV28 and TRBJ2-5): DVKVTQSSRYLVKRTGEKVFLECVQDMDHENMFWYRQDPGLGLRLIYFSYDVKMKEKGDIPEGYSVSREKKERFSLILESASTNQTSMYLCASSGGRQETQYFGPGTRLLVL.

This chain connects TRBV28 to TRBJ1-2; no firm D call. There are 13 residues in the CDR3. Deletions cut 6 bases from V and 4 bases from J, with 12 bases between. Germline assignment: CDR1 MDHEN and CDR2 SYDVKM. CDR3 region: CASSPGRLYGYTF. In nucleotides, the CDR3 is TGTGCCAGCAGCCCCGGGAGGCTCTATGGCTACACCTTC.

The chain combines TRBV7-9 with TRBJ1-6, with 10 positions matching TRBD1. The V gene's germline CDR1 is SEHNR and CDR2 FQNEAQ (reference sequence). The V and J ends lost 5 bases and 15 bases, in that order; junction bases with no gene match: 13. CDR3 length: 15 residues. The CDR3 bases are TGTGCCAGCAGCACTACGGGGACAGGGGATTCTCTCCTCCACTTT. Translating gives CASSTTGTGDSLLHF.

J is TRBJ2-1 and V is TRBV11-2; D unresolved. The CDR3 consists of 15 residues. Trimming stripped 1 base from V and 6 bases from J, with 13 bases between. CDR1 is SGHAT and CDR2 is FQNNGV in the germline V gene. The CDR3 reads CASSLGGPYGNEQFF. CDR3 in DNA: TGTGCCAGCAGCTTAGGCGGCCCCTATGGCAATGAGCAGTTCTTC.

This clone came up a few times. The rearrangement uses TRBV5-1 and TRBJ2-1; tentatively, D is TRBD2 (5 bases). The CDR3 is 16 residues long. CDR1 is SGHRS and CDR2 is YFSETQ in the germline V gene. The ends were cut back, 5 bases at V and 0 bases at J, with 15 bases in the middle. The CDR3 protein is CASSFSGYYSYNEQFF. The CDR3 nucleotides read TGCGCCAGCAGTTTCTCGGGGTATTACTCCTACAATGAGCAGTTCTTC.

This clone occurred a few times. The CDR3 nucleotides are TGTGCCAGCAGCCCAGATGCGGTTCCCTATGGCTACACCTTC. It codes for CASSPDAVPYGYTF. The gene calls are TRBV7-6 and TRBJ1-2, with D unclear. This CDR3 has 14 amino acids. Germline V gene data show CDR1 as SGHVS and CDR2 as FNYEAQ. Trimming removed 5 bases at V and 4 bases at J, with 14 bases between. Filled out from reference TRBV7-6 and TRBJ1-2, the complete variable domain reads GAGVSQSPRYKVTKRGQDVALRCDPISGHVSLYWYRQALGQGPEFLTYFNYEAQQDKSGLPNDRFSAERPEGSISTLTIQRTEQRDSAMYRCASSPDAVPYGYTFGSGTRLTVV.

This clone was detected only a few times. Other DNA sequences in this sample translate to the same CDR3. J is TRBJ2-1 and V is TRBV27; 11 bases fit TRBD1. The CDR3 consists of 15 residues. With V trimmed by 3 bases and J by 3 bases, 1 base remained unmatched. Germline values: CDR1 MNHEY, CDR2 SMNVEV (reference sequence). CDR3 in amino acids: CASSFGTGGYNEQFF. DNA of the CDR3: TGTGCCAGCAGTTTCGGGACAGGGGGCTACAATGAGCAGTTCTTC.

This clone occurred a few times. V gene TRBV7-2 combines with J gene TRBJ1-6; no reliable D call. The germline V and J ends were trimmed by 5 bases and 10 bases, with 18 bases remaining between them. This CDR3 has 15 residues. Looked up from germline, CDR1 is SGHTA and CDR2 is FQGNSA. The CDR3: CASSPARAEGSPLHF. The CDR3 DNA follows: TGTGCCAGCAGCCCAGCTAGGGCCGAGGGATCACCCCTCCACTTT.

The V and J genes are TRBV19 and TRBJ1-5; TRBD1 matches at 7 bases. The germline CDR1 and CDR2 sequences are LNHDA and SQIVND (reference sequence). The CDR3 contains 16 residues. With 2 bases clipped from V and 1 base from J, the junction kept 5 bases outside the gene matches. In nucleotides, the CDR3 is TGTGCCAGTAGTATAATCCCGGGACAGAGCAATCAGCCCCAGCATTTT. Protein: CASSIIPGQSNQPQHF.

The V gene is TRBV30, the J gene TRBJ2-2; D is unresolved. Germline CDR1 and CDR2: GTSNPN and SVGIG (reference sequence). V was pared by 2 bases and J by 5 bases, with 6 bases between. This CDR3 contains 12 residues. The CDR3 here is CAWSISTGELFF. CDR3 bases: TGTGCCTGGAGTATTAGTACCGGGGAGCTGTTTTTT.

The CDR3 sequence is CASSRGQGGLEAFF. CDR3 in DNA: TGCGCCAGCAGTCGGGGACAGGGAGGCCTTGAAGCTTTCTTT. The chain employs TRBV4-3 and TRBJ1-1, with 9 bases identical to TRBD1. The CDR3 has 14 residues. After removal of 6 bases from V and 7 bases from J, the junction contained 9 bases not matched to a gene. The germline V gene has CDR1 LGHNA and CDR2 YSLEER.

This chain connects TRBV29-1 to TRBJ2-1; the match to TRBD2 covers 9 bases. Germline loops: CDR1 SQVTM, CDR2 ANQGSEA. J was trimmed by 11 bases and V by 2 bases; bases with no gene match: 7. The CDR3 runs to 13 residues. The CDR3 protein is CSVERREGPKQFF. The CDR3 DNA reads TGCAGCGTTGAAAGGCGGGAGGGCCCCAAGCAGTTCTTC.

The chain links TRBV2 to TRBJ1-5; a weak D match, TRBD1 (6 bases). This CDR3 comprises 15 residues. Germline CDR1 and CDR2: SNHLY and FYNNEI. Trimming shortened V by 4 bases and J by 6 bases, and 16 bases separated the two germline ends. The CDR3 reads CASSGGQGVSQPQHF. The CDR3, as DNA: TGTGCCAGCAGTGGGGGGCAGGGTGTAAGTCAGCCCCAGCATTTT.

The chain is built from TRBV2 and TRBJ1-3; D may be TRBD1 (6 bases). Germline V lookup: CDR1 SNHLY, CDR2 FYNNEI. The CDR3 runs to 13 residues. Deletions cut 10 bases from V and 6 bases from J, with 16 bases between. The CDR3 sequence is CAIFRQAKNTIYF. The DNA for the CDR3 is TGTGCCATCTTCAGACAGGCCAAAAACACCATATATTTT.

V usage is TRBV5-4 and J usage is TRBJ2-1; TRBD2 agrees at 11 bases. V lost 4 bases and J lost 1; bases outside the gene matches: 13. The CDR3 consists of 19 residues. The V gene's germline CDR1 is SGHNT and CDR2 YYREEE (reference sequence). DNA of the CDR3: TGTGCCAGCAGCACCCTTCTAGCGGGGGGTGCCGCTTCCTACAATGAGCAGTTCTTC. This encodes CASSTLLAGGAASYNEQFF.